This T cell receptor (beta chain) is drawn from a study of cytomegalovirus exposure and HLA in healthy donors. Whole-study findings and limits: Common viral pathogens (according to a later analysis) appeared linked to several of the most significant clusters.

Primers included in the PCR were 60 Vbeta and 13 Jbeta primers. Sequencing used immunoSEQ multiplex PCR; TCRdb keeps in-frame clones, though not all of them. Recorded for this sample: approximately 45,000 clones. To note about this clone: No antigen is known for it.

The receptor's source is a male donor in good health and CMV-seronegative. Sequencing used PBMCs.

This CDR3 is CASSLRDGGYGYTF. CDR3 DNA sequence: TGTGCCAGCAGCTTGAGGGACGGGGGTTATGGCTACACCTTC. This chain joins TRBV5-6 and TRBJ1-2, with D perhaps TRBD1 (5 bases). V was shortened by 1 base and J by 5 bases, with 12 bases between the two germline ends. The length of the CDR3 is 14 residues. Germline V gives CDR1 SGHDT, CDR2 YYEEEE.